This T cell receptor (beta chain) derives from a study of blood T cells in healthy people across ages (dated by TCRdb to between 2015 and 2017). General notes on the study: In model experiments, roughly one uniquely barcoded TCR beta cDNA molecule per two T cells was captured by template switching. To avoid experimental bias, donors of different ages were randomly spread across the sequencing lanes. To track age-related changes in TCR beta repertoire diversity, the study relied on deep sequencing normalized with unique cDNA molecular identifiers. The donors were split into four age groups: young (average approximately 16 years), middle-aged (around 37), aged (approximately 60) and long-lived (approximately 80). Two additional independent replicas of 1 million unique cDNA reads from the same blood draw were analyzed for two donors (one aged 18 to 30 and one aged 80 or older).

The donors were roughly 38 Caucasian individuals from Russia, aged roughly 6 to 90 years, who were systemically healthy. Each donor gave 9 to 10 milliliters of peripheral blood, collected into EDTA-treated Vacutainer tubes. Ficoll-Paque density-gradient centrifugation was used to isolate PBMCs, with at least 7 million obtained per sample. Total RNA, at least 5.5 micrograms per sample, was extracted from PBMCs with Trizol reagent. The percentages of naive CD45RAhigh/CD27high T cells were determined by flow cytometry on a PBMC aliquot from every donor. Deletion took 7 bases off V and 4 bases off J, with a span of 17 bases between the germline ends. For CDR1 and CDR2, the germline V gene lists MNHEY and SVGEGT. The CDR3 contains 14 residues, cysteine and phenylalanine counted. Just CDR3 DNA is preserved here, 42 bases in frame from base 1. There are a few counts of this clonotype. Its antigen target is currently unknown. Per-base quality was not reported, and no clone a single base away is much larger than it.

Libraries were prepared through 5' RACE. The data were produced on an Illumina HiSeq 2500. A second about 7 to 12 cycle PCR used a sample-barcoded 5' primer and a J-beta primer mix. Each TCR beta cDNA molecule received a unique molecular identifier from a template-switch 5' adaptor carrying 12 random nucleotides. Each sample yielded at least 2.5 million CDR3-containing paired-end reads. All of the RNA was converted into first-strand cDNA using the Mint cDNA synthesis kit, with a TRBC-specific oligonucleotide serving as the primer. All cDNA was treated with uracil-DNA glycosylase and then went through a first 18-cycle PCR with the universal primers M1SS and BC2_uni_R. As for how the authors treated the data: Normalization of each sample was performed by random selection of 1 million high-quality reads, each carrying a distinct molecular identifier. Reads sharing molecular identifiers were discarded rather than binned into consensus sequences. CDR3 identification, clonotype clustering and error correction used MiTCR with a Q25 quality threshold and the strictest error-elimination algorithm. A nonparametric unseen species model with Euler transformation was used to estimate a lower bound on total TCR beta diversity. The public reads were reanalyzed by TCRdb: fastp trimming at Q25, MiXCR alignment, in-frame beta chains only. Here each entry gathers all rows of one CDR3 protein and keeps the most common genes and DNA. TCRdb's processing, not the authors', yielded these V and J calls. This sample lists about 670,000 distinct CDR3 sequences; 52% were detected once. The ten largest clones add up to about 13% of the sample.

Broad study findings and their caveats: As age increased, observed TCR beta diversity per million T cells dropped in a roughly linear way, and a significant reduction was already evident by age approximately 40. Since profiling was done on bulk unsorted PBMCs, naive and antigen-experienced compartments could not be conclusively compared. Observed TCR beta diversity correlated strongly with the percentage of naive T cells measured by flow cytometry. Total diversity estimates from one million sequenced T cells were considered lower bounds and underestimates. The long-lived group showed more naive CD4+ T cells, fewer expanded clones and increased TCR diversity than the aged group, suggesting age selection. The CMV infection status of donors was not known, potentially confounding age-related changes in expanded clonotypes.

Sequenced sample: blood. The V gene is TRBV6-2 or TRBV6-3 and the J gene is TRBJ2-7; the D gene lacks a confident call. The sequence derives from an elderly woman in good health. For the CDR3, the sequence is CASKAHFPSYEQYF. The sequenced DNA is TGTGCCAGCAAGGCCCACTTTCCGTCTTACGAGCAGTACTTC.